These 19 T cell receptor beta chains came from one sample sequenced in a study of response to subunit inactivated influenza vaccine. TCRdb reanalysed the RT-PCR reads using MiXCR and keeps one entry per CDR3 protein. The sample includes 750,000 to 850,000 distinct CDR3 sequences, approximately 17% seen only once; the top ten take 11%. This specimen was PBMCs from blood, taken about 5 days after vaccination. These receptors came from a man aged 45 to 65 who received an inactivated influenza vaccine.

The sample holds many counts of this clonotype. The J gene is TRBJ2-7, the V gene TRBV7-2; 8 bases are shared with TRBD1. CDR1 is SGHTA, CDR2 FQGNSA, per germline. V gave up 5 bases and J gave up 6 bases; unmatched junction bases: 12. The CDR3 has 15 residues. CDR3 nucleotide sequence: TGTGCCAGCAGCGCTGGGACAGGCTGGTCGATCGAGCAGTACTTC. Residues: CASSAGTGWSIEQYF.

This clonotype was recorded a few times. The chain has TRBV20-1 and TRBJ2-7; 12 bases are a match to TRBD2. CDR1 DFQATT and CDR2 SNEGSKA come from the germline V gene (reference sequence). The CDR3 sequence is 16 residues long. V trimming: 1 base; J trimming: 2 bases; junction bases outside the gene matches: 6. Here the CDR3 reads CSARGGTSGQAYEQYF. CDR3 sequence (DNA): TGCAGTGCTAGAGGGGGGACTAGCGGGCAAGCCTACGAGCAGTACTTC.

This clonotype was observed a few times. This chain links TRBV20-1 with TRBJ1-6; D ambiguous. Germline CDR1 and CDR2: DFQATT and SNEGSKA (reference sequence). This CDR3 contains 14 residues. V lost 2 bases, J lost 7 bases, and 12 bases lay in between. DNA of the CDR3: TGCAGTGCTAGACAGGATTATGGAAATTCACCCCTCCACTTT. This sequence encodes CSARQDYGNSPLHF.

This clonotype was seen a handful of times. The chain employs TRBV5-1 and TRBJ2-5; 9 positions agree with TRBD1. The ends lost 1 base at V and 11 bases at J; junction bases unmatched: 6. Germline lookup yields CDR1 SGHRS and CDR2 YFSETQ. This CDR3 comprises 13 residues. Written as DNA, the CDR3 is TGCGCCAGCAGCTTGAGGGACAGGGATCTTCAGTACTTC. Translated, it gives CASSLRDRDLQYF.

This clonotype was picked up a small number of times. The gene calls are TRBV20-1 and TRBJ1-5; D perhaps matches TRBD1 (6 bases). The CDR3 is made up of 16 amino acids. Germline V gives CDR1 DFQATT, CDR2 SNEGSKA (reference sequence). Trimming stripped 3 bases from V and 1 base from J, with 16 bases between. The CDR3 region is CSASMGGAVSNQPQHF. For the CDR3, the DNA is TGCAGTGCTAGTATGGGGGGCGCGGTGAGCAATCAGCCCCAGCATTTT.

This clonotype was counted only a few times. The chain couples TRBV10-3 to TRBJ2-3; D might be TRBD1 (5 bases). The CDR3 sequence is 15 residues long. CDR1 is ENHRY, CDR2 SYGVKD, per germline. V lost 3 bases, J lost 5 bases, and 15 bases lay in between. The CDR3 is CAISEGARIGDTQYF. The CDR3 DNA is TGTGCCATCAGTGAAGGGGCCCGGATTGGAGATACGCAGTATTTT.

This clonotype was seen repeatedly, ten times or more. The CDR3 here is CASSLEDLAVHNEQFF. CDR3 coding DNA: TGTGCCAGCAGTTTAGAGGATCTAGCGGTCCACAATGAGCAGTTCTTC. The genes are TRBV12-3 or TRBV12-4 and TRBJ2-1; 7 bases fit TRBD2. The CDR3 extends over 16 amino acids. J lost 5 bases, V lost 1 base, and 8 bases had no gene match.

This rearrangement joins TRBV29-1 to TRBJ1-2, with 7 bases aligning to TRBD1. This CDR3 is built from 11 residues. Germline CDR1 SQVTM, CDR2 ANQGSEA. The V segment lost 7 bases and the J segment 6 bases; nucleotides outside the gene matches: 5. The chain's CDR3 is CSGGDSNGYTF. The CDR3 bases are TGCAGCGGGGGGGACAGCAATGGCTACACCTTC.

This clonotype was observed a few times. The chain recombines TRBV7-2 with TRBJ2-4; 8 bases align to TRBD1. This CDR3 is 14 amino acids long. Germline-derived CDR1 and CDR2 are SGHTA and FQGNSA. The ends lost 3 bases at V and 7 bases at J; junction bases unmatched: 5. This CDR3 is CASSLGQERNIQYF. The CDR3, as DNA: TGTGCCAGCAGCTTGGGACAGGAGAGGAACATTCAGTACTTC.

The chain joins TRBV6-5 to TRBJ1-6, with a weak D call TRBD1 (5 bases). Germline V gives CDR1 MNHEY, CDR2 SVGAGI. The CDR3 runs to 13 residues. Between the trimmed V and J ends, which lost 2 bases and 9 bases, there was a span of 8 bases. CDR3 loop: CASSYRQPSPLHF. CDR3 coding DNA: TGTGCCAGCAGTTACCGACAGCCTTCACCCCTCCACTTT.

As regards this clonotype: An end of the junction does not agree with germline; a read error may underlie this. The chain is built from TRBV11-2 and TRBJ2-1; no firm D call. CDR1 and CDR2 (germline): SGHAT, FQNNGV. The CDR3 spans 16 residues. CDR3 amino acids: CASSLFRGPSSNEQFF. CDR3 nucleotides: TGTGCCAGCAGCTTATTCAGAGGACCGTCCTCCAATGAGCAGTTCTTC. Full variable domain (outside the CDR3, taken from reference TRBV11-2 and TRBJ2-1): EAGVAQSPRYKIIEKRQSVAFWCNPISGHATLYWYQQILGQGPKLLIQFQNNGVVDDSQLPKDRFSAERLKGVDSTLKIQPAKLEDSAVYLCASSLFRGPSSNEQFFGPGTRLTVL.

This clonotype was picked up a small number of times. J is TRBJ2-1 and V is TRBV25-1, with TRBD2 matching 9 bases. This CDR3 has 14 amino acids. The V gene's germline CDR1 is MGHDK and CDR2 SYGVNS. V lost 4 bases to trimming and J lost 6 bases; unmatched junction nucleotides: 4. The DNA for the CDR3 is TGTGCCAGCAGTGCCCTAGCGGGGACCAATGAGCAGTTCTTC. Translation: CASSALAGTNEQFF. The whole variable domain, filled in from reference TRBV25-1 and TRBJ2-1, reads EADIYQTPRYLVIGTGKKITLECSQTMGHDKMYWYQQDPGMELHLIHYSYGVNSTEKGDLSSESTVSRIRTEHFPLTLESARPSHTSQYLCASSALAGTNEQFFGPGTRLTVL.

This clonotype appeared many times. The chain combines TRBV20-1 with TRBJ2-1, with TRBD2 identical over 11 bases. This CDR3 contains 13 residues. J gave up 8 bases and V 5 bases, and 5 bases lay outside the gene matches. Germline values: CDR1 DFQATT, CDR2 SNEGSKA (reference sequence). The CDR3 protein is CSAPRLAGHEQFF. The CDR3 DNA reads TGCAGTGCTCCCAGACTAGCGGGACATGAGCAGTTCTTC.

This clonotype was seen more than once but under ten times. The gene calls are TRBV12-3 or TRBV12-4 and TRBJ2-1; D not certain. The CDR3 is 16 amino acids. The V end lost 6 bases, the J end lost 0 bases, and 15 bases lay between the germline ends. CDR3 residues: CASRPRADYSYNEQFF. The CDR3 bases are TGTGCCAGCAGGCCCCGGGCCGATTACTCCTACAATGAGCAGTTCTTC.

In its sample, this clonotype was seen a few times. The V gene is TRBV11-2, the J gene TRBJ2-3; 9 bases match TRBD2. The trim removed 2 bases at V and 7 bases at J, leaving 16 bases unmatched. The germline V gene has CDR1 SGHAT and CDR2 FQNNGV. CDR3 size: 18 residues. CDR3 loop: CASSLKIQGAGGPNTQYF. CDR3 sequence (DNA): TGTGCCAGCAGCTTAAAAATCCAGGGAGCGGGGGGACCCAATACGCAGTATTTT.

V is TRBV7-8 and J is TRBJ2-1; tentative D call: TRBD2 (5 bases). Trimming pared 4 bases from V and 8 bases from J, leaving 15 bases between. The CDR3 totals 14 residues. CDR1 and CDR2 from the germline V gene are SGHVS and FQNEAQ. CDR3 residues: CASSSTLGGHEQFF. CDR3 DNA: TGTGCCAGCAGCTCGACATTAGGAGGCCATGAGCAGTTCTTC.

The rearrangement links TRBV20-1 to TRBJ2-7; D not resolved. Germline V gives CDR1 DFQATT, CDR2 SNEGSKA (reference sequence). The V end was cut by 0 bases, the J end by 3 bases, with 9 bases between. The CDR3 covers 13 residues. CDR3 in DNA: TGCAGTGCTAGAGATATCTATAGCTACGAGCAGTACTTC. Amino acid sequence: CSARDIYSYEQYF.

This clonotype has just a few counts. This chain joins TRBV7-2 and TRBJ2-1; D is unresolved. Looked up from germline, CDR1 is SGHTA and CDR2 is FQGNSA. The CDR3 sequence is 14 residues long. The ends were cut back, 1 base at V and 6 bases at J, with 10 bases in the middle. CDR3 loop: CASSLVSVINEQFF. DNA for the CDR3: TGTGCCAGCAGCTTAGTGAGCGTGATCAATGAGCAGTTCTTC.

This clonotype was seen a few times. This chain joins TRBV10-3 and TRBJ2-1; D perhaps matches TRBD2 (6 bases). CDR3 length: 13 residues. Germline lookup yields CDR1 ENHRY and CDR2 SYGVKD. V lost 11 bases and J lost 8, with 19 bases in between. The CDR3 DNA follows: TGTGCCGGAGGGGATAGGAGAGGCCATGAGCAGTTCTTC. It translates to CAGGDRRGHEQFF.